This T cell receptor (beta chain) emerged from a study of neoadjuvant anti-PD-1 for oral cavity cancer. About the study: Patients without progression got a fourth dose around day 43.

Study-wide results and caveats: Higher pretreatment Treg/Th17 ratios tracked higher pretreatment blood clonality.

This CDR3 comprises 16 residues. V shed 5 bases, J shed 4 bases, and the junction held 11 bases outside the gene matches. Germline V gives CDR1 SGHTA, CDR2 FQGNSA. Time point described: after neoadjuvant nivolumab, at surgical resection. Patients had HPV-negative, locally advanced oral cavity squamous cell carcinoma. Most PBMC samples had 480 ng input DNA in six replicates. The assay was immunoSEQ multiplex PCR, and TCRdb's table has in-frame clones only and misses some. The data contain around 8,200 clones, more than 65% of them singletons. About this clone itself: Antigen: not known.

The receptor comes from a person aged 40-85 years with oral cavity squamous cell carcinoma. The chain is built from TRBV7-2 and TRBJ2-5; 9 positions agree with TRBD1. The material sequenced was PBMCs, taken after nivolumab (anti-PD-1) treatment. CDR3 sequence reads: CASSPYRGLEIETQYF. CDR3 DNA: TGTGCCAGCAGCCCGTACAGGGGGCTTGAGATAGAGACCCAGTACTTC.